Given below is one T cell receptor (beta chain) in context. Its antigen remains unidentified. Healthy Caucasians supplied all donations. TCRdb re-derived calls from the 5' RACE reads in MiXCR, one entry per CDR3 protein. The profile shows some 500,000 distinct CDR3 sequences, 14% of them singletons. This entry comes from a study of identical twins. Notes on the study in general: The authors drew conclusions from cross-sectional statistical analysis rather than following the same donors.

These data also formed part of another study, on yellow fever vaccine responses in identical twins. As reported in that work: Vaccine T cell responses of twins reportedly seemed partly convergent and partly personalized.

The source of this sequence is a woman aged 18-30 years in good health. Sequenced material: CD4+ T cells sorted from blood.

DNA for the CDR3: TGCAGTGCTAGAATAGCGGGAGCTTTAGATACGCAGTATTTT. Its translation is CSARIAGALDTQYF. The V gene is TRBV20-1, the J gene TRBJ2-3; 9 bases are shared with TRBD2. The length of the CDR3 is 14 residues. The V gene's germline CDR1 is DFQATT and CDR2 SNEGSKA (reference sequence). J was trimmed by 5 bases and V by 2 bases; bases with no gene match: 5.